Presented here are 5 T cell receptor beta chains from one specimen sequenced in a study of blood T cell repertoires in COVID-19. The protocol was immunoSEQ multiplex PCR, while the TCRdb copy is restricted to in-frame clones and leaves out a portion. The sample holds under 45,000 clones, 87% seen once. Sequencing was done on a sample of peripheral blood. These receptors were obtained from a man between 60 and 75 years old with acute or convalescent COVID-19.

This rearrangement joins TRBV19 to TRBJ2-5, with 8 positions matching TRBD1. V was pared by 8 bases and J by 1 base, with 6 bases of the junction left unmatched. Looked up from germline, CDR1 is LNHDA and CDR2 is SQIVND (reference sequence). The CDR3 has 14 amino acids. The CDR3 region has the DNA TGTGCCAGTCGGCAGGGGACAGGCCAAGAGACCCAGTACTTC. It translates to CASRQGTGQETQYF.

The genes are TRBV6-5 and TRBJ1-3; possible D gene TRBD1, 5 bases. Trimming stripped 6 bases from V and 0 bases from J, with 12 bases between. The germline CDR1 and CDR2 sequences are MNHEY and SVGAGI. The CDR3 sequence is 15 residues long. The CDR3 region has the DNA TGTGCCAGCAGCCCCGACAGTGGCTCTGGAAACACCATATATTTT. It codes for CASSPDSGSGNTIYF.

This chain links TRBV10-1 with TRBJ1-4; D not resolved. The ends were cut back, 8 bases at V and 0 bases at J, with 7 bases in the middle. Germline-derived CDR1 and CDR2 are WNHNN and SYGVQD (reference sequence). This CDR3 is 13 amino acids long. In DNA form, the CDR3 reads TGCGCCAGCTCAGAAGCAACTAATGAAAAACTGTTTTTT. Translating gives CASSEATNEKLFF.

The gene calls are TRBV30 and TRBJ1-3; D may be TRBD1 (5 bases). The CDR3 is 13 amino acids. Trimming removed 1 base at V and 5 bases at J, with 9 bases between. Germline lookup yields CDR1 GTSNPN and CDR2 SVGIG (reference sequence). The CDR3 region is CAWSGAGRNTIYF. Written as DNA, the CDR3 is TGTGCCTGGAGTGGGGCAGGGCGAAACACCATATATTTT.

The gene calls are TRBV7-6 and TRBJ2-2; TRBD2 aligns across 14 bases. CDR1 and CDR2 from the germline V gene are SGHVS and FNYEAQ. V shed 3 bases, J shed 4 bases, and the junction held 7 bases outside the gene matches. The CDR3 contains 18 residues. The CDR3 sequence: CASSLGLAGASSTGELFF. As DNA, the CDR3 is TGTGCCAGCAGCTTGGGACTAGCGGGGGCCTCCTCCACCGGGGAGCTGTTTTTT.